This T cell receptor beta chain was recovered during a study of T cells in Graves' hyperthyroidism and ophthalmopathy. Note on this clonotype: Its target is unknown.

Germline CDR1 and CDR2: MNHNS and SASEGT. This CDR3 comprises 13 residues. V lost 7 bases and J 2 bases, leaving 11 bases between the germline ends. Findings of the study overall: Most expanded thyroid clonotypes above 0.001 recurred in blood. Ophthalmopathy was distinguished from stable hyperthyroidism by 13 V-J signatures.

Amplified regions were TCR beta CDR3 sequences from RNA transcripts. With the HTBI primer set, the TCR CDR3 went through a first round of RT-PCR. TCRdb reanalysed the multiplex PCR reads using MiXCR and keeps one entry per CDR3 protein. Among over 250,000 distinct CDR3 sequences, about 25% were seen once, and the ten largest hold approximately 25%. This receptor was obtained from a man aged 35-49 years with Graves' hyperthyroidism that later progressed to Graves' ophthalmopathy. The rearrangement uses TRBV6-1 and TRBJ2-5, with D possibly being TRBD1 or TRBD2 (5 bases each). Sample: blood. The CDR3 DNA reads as TGTGCCAGCACCGGGGCTTTGCAAGAGACCCAGTACTTC. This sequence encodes CASTGALQETQYF.